A selection of T cell receptor beta chains follows, all from one sample in a study of T-cell reconstitution after alpha-beta-depleted transplantation in children. From the PCR reads, TCRdb called clonotypes with MiXCR, one entry per CDR3 protein. This sample has some 840,000 distinct CDR3 sequences, with 16% found just once. Here the sequenced sample was PBMCs, mostly from graft donor cells, taken 360 days after TCRalphabeta/CD19-depleted stem cell transplant. The receptors were sampled from a male patient between 10 and 17 years old who had a stem cell transplant for acute lymphoblastic leukemia, so the T cells may come from the graft donor. Each CDR3 is given with its conserved first and last residue. Each record gives: clone size, V gene, J gene, D gene, CDR3 DNA, CDR3 protein. The D gene is left open where the match is weak. The size of a clone is reported for some rows only, either as once, few or many, or as a class for expanded clones.

many	TRBV5-1	TRBJ2-7	-	TGCGCCAGCAGCTTGGGCGGGAAATACGAGCAGTACTTC	CASSLGGKYEQYF
many	TRBV4-1	TRBJ2-2	TRBD2	TGCGCCAGCAGCCACAGACTTATAGCGGGAGCGGGTACCGGGGAGCTGTTTTTT	CASSHRLIAGAGTGELFF
few	TRBV29-1	TRBJ2-1	TRBD2	TGCAGCGTTACCGGGACTAGTTCCTACAATGAGCAGTTCTTC	CSVTGTSSYNEQFF
-	TRBV5-1	TRBJ2-1	TRBD2	TGCGCCAGCAGCTTGGAGTTAGCGGGAGGGCCGAGTGAGCAGTTCTTC	CASSLELAGGPSEQFF
many	TRBV5-1	TRBJ2-1	TRBD2	TGCGCCAGCAGCTGGGGACTATACCCGAGGTTCTTC	CASSWGLYPRFF
-	TRBV20-1	TRBJ2-7	-	TGCAGTGGGTACACTAGATCAGGCGAGCAGTACTTC	CSGYTRSGEQYF
few	TRBV11-1	TRBJ2-7	TRBD2	TGTGCCAGCAGCTTAGGACCTAGCGGGAGTAAAGTCTCCTACGAGCAGTACTTC	CASSLGPSGSKVSYEQYF
-	TRBV11-2	TRBJ2-1	-	TGTGCCAGCAGCTTAGATCCCCCTGGGCGATTCACCTACAATGAGCAGTTCTTC	CASSLDPPGRFTYNEQFF
few	TRBV15	TRBJ2-2	TRBD2	TGTGCCACCGGCGGGAGCACGGCCGGGGAGCTGTTTTTT	CATGGSTAGELFF
few	TRBV5-1	TRBJ2-4	-	TGCGCCAGCAGCTTGGTGAGCGGGCAAGCCAAAAACATTCAGTACTTC	CASSLVSGQAKNIQYF
few	TRBV18	TRBJ1-5	-	TGTGCCAGCTCCGGGGAAGGGGCGAATAGCAATCAGCCCCAGCATTTT	CASSGEGANSNQPQHF
-	TRBV10-3	TRBJ2-7	-	TGTGCCATCGCAGGGTCGGGGGAGCAGTACTTC	CAIAGSGEQYF
-	TRBV19	TRBJ1-5	-	TGTGCCAGTAGTTTACTCAGGGGTCAGCCCCAGCATTTT	CASSLLRGQPQHF
many	TRBV7-8	TRBJ1-6	-	TGTGCCAGCTCCCCGCCGGGACTTTCACCCCTCCACTTT	CASSPPGLSPLHF
few	TRBV2	TRBJ2-1	-	TGTGCCAGCAAGGACTACTCCTACAATGAGCAGTTCTTC	CASKDYSYNEQFF
-	TRBV12-3/TRBV12-4	TRBJ2-3	TRBD2	TGTGCCAGCAGTCCCGGACTAGCGGGACCAGAGGAGACAGATACGCAGTATTTT	CASSPGLAGPEETDTQYF
-	TRBV2	TRBJ1-2	-	TGTGCCAGCAGTGTTCCGGGACGGACTAACTATGGCTACACCTTC	CASSVPGRTNYGYTF
-	TRBV19	TRBJ1-2	-	TGTGCCAGTAGTCATATCCCATCGGGCCATGGCTACACCTTC	CASSHIPSGHGYTF
-	TRBV6-2/TRBV6-3	TRBJ2-5	TRBD2	TGTGCCAGCAGCCTACGACTAGCGCGAGGGGAGACCCAGTACTTC	CASSLRLARGETQYF
-	TRBV24-1	TRBJ2-1	-	TGTGCCACCAGTGCGCCCGGGACGGTAAGGGACAATGAGCAGTTCTTC	CATSAPGTVRDNEQFF
-	TRBV19	TRBJ2-6	-	TGTGCCAGTAGTATGGGTAAACCTGGGGCCAACGTCCTGACTTTC	CASSMGKPGANVLTF
few	TRBV25-1	TRBJ2-1	TRBD1	TGTGCCAGCAGTATGGACAGGGGCGCTGGTGAGCAGTTCTTC	CASSMDRGAGEQFF
-	TRBV9	TRBJ2-1	-	TGTGCCAGCAGCGTAGCGTTGGACAATGAGCAGTTCTTC	CASSVALDNEQFF
-	TRBV4-1	TRBJ2-4	-	TGCGCCAGCAGCCACATGCCTTCCCCTATTCAGTACTTC	CASSHMPSPIQYF
few	TRBV13	TRBJ1-2	TRBD1	TGTGCCAGCAGCTCCAGACAGGGTGCCAGCTATGGCTACACCTTC	CASSSRQGASYGYTF
many	TRBV20-1	TRBJ1-1	-	TGCAGTGCTACATCATCATGGGACACTGAAGCTTTCTTT	CSATSSWDTEAFF